The 13 T cell receptor beta chains presented below share a single source sample, sequenced in a study of OX40 agonist ivuxolimab in advanced cancers. TCRdb's table, derived via immunoSEQ multiplex PCR, lists solely in-frame clones and lacks some. This table has 45,000 to 60,000 clones, 88% appearing once. The input for sequencing was CD4+ or CD8+ T cells sorted from blood, taken in a trial of the OX40 agonist ivuxolimab. The receptors derive from an adult with an advanced solid tumor such as melanoma, head and neck, liver or kidney cancer.

This clone was seen a few times. The rearrangement uses TRBV2 and TRBJ2-1; 9 nucleotides align to TRBD1. In germline, CDR1 is SNHLY, CDR2 FYNNEI. The CDR3 extends over 13 amino acids. V dropped 8 bases and J dropped 3; count of bases not matched to a gene: 2. DNA of the CDR3: TGTGCCAGCGGACAGGGGCTCTACAATGAGCAGTTCTTC. The encoded protein is CASGQGLYNEQFF.

V gene TRBV10-1 combines with J gene TRBJ2-1; D is perhaps TRBD1 or TRBD2 (5 bases each). Deletions cut 4 bases from V and 6 bases from J, with 13 bases between. This CDR3 has 14 residues. In germline, CDR1 is WNHNN, CDR2 SYGVQD (reference sequence). The CDR3 DNA is TGCGCCAGCAGTGCAGCCGGGACCGCCAATGAGCAGTTCTTC. This sequence encodes CASSAAGTANEQFF.

This clone has only one observation. CDR3 residues: CASSTQGRLPSSAQHF. CDR3 coding DNA: TGTGCCAGCTCAACACAGGGGCGCCTGCCTTCGTCGGCCCAGCATTTT. The V gene is TRBV18, the J gene TRBJ1-5, with 7 bases matching TRBD1. CDR3 length: 16 amino acids. V lost 5 bases and J lost 11; bases outside the gene matches: 18. Germline V CDR1 and CDR2: KGHSH, LQKENI.

The chain is built from TRBV5-1 and TRBJ1-1; D remains unclear. Between the trimmed V and J ends, which lost 0 bases and 4 bases, there was a span of 13 bases. Germline V gene lookup returns CDR1 SGHRS and CDR2 YFSETQ. This CDR3 region has 15 residues. For the CDR3, the DNA is TGCGCCAGCAGCTTGGGCCCTCAGGTGGGCACTGAAGCTTTCTTT. Protein: CASSLGPQVGTEAFF.

The chain uses TRBV5-4 and TRBJ1-1; 9 bases are shared with TRBD1. Germline V gene sequence: CDR1 SGHNT, CDR2 YYREEE (reference sequence). The CDR3 runs to 14 residues. With V trimmed by 4 bases and J by 6 bases, 7 bases remained unmatched. This CDR3 reads CASSLRDRDSEAFF. CDR3 nucleotide sequence: TGTGCCAGCAGCCTCCGGGACAGGGATTCTGAAGCTTTCTTT.

The CDR3 reads CASSQEAGNRNQPQHF. The DNA for the CDR3 is TGTGCCAGCAGCCAAGAGGCAGGGAATCGCAATCAGCCCCAGCATTTT. This sequence joins TRBV4-2 and TRBJ1-5, with D possibly TRBD1 on 5 matching bases. Germline V lookup: CDR1 LGHNA, CDR2 YNFKEQ. This CDR3 region has 16 residues. Between the trimmed V and J ends, which lost 0 bases and 2 bases, there was a span of 11 bases.

This clone appeared once. This chain links TRBV6-1 with TRBJ1-3; D call uncertain. With 4 bases removed from V and 4 bases from J, the gap between germline ends came to 20 bases. The CDR3 totals 17 residues. Germline assignment: CDR1 MNHNS and CDR2 SASEGT. CDR3 amino acids: CASSGEGRKKPGNTIYF. CDR3 coding DNA: TGTGCCAGCAGTGGGGAGGGCAGGAAGAAACCCGGAAACACCATATATTTT.

V gene TRBV5-8 combines with J gene TRBJ2-2; 10 bases are a match to TRBD1. The trim removed 5 bases at V and 1 base at J, leaving 5 bases unmatched. CDR3 length: 16 residues. Germline V gene sequence: CDR1 SGHTS, CDR2 YDEGEE. In DNA form, the CDR3 reads TGTGCCAGCAGACCGAGGACAGGGGGGAACACCGGGGAGCTGTTTTTT. It encodes CASRPRTGGNTGELFF.

The V gene is TRBV5-1, the J gene TRBJ2-2; 10 positions agree with TRBD1. V shed 5 bases and J 4 bases; nucleotides not matched to a gene: 11. From germline, CDR1 is SGHRS and CDR2 YFSETQ. The CDR3 loop spans 17 amino acids. Written as DNA, the CDR3 is TGCGCCAGCAGTTTTCCGGGACAGGGGACCACCACCGGGGAGCTGTTTTTT. This sequence encodes CASSFPGQGTTTGELFF.

The sample holds a few counts of this clone. This chain links TRBV6-5 with TRBJ2-3; no definite D call. The germline CDR1 and CDR2 sequences are MNHEY and SVGAGI. The CDR3 totals 11 residues. With 4 bases removed from V and 4 bases from J, the gap between germline ends came to 3 bases. The DNA of the CDR3 is TGTGCCAGCAGTTTCGCAGATACGCAGTATTTT. As protein: CASSFADTQYF.

The chain employs TRBV18 and TRBJ1-5; TRBD1 matches 10 bases. With V trimmed by 4 bases and J by 6 bases, 6 bases remained unmatched. This CDR3 comprises 15 residues. Germline CDR1 and CDR2: KGHSH and LQKENI. CDR3 nucleotide sequence: TGTGCCAGCTCACTACAGGGACAGGGGAGTCAGCCCCAGCATTTT. Residues: CASSLQGQGSQPQHF.

The V call is TRBV6-6, the J call TRBJ2-7; D is unclear. This CDR3 region has 16 residues. V gave up 7 bases and J gave up 0 bases, with 19 bases separating them. CDR1 and CDR2 (germline): MNHNY, SVGAGI (reference sequence). Here the CDR3 reads CASTLRRSATSYEQYF. CDR3 DNA: TGTGCCAGCACCCTACGGCGGTCGGCTACCTCCTACGAGCAGTACTTC.

This clone was recorded only once. The chain recombines TRBV7-8 with TRBJ1-1; a possible D gene is TRBD1 (5 bases). The CDR3 loop spans 15 amino acids. Trimming removed 5 bases from V and 0 bases from J, with 13 bases in between. The V gene's germline CDR1 is SGHVS and CDR2 FQNEAQ. This chain's CDR3 is CASSTRGLMNTEAFF. As DNA, the CDR3 is TGTGCCAGCAGCACGAGGGGACTCATGAACACTGAAGCTTTCTTT.